This record looks at one TCR beta chain sequence and its context. Its antigen is still unknown. Additional DNA sequences in this sample encode the identical CDR3. This sample stems from a study of beta chain features in type 1 diabetes. Study background: Researchers looked at roughly 100,000,000 sorted cells across all samples. General study findings and limits: In every one of the four CD4+ subsets, TCRB CDR3s were moderately but significantly shorter in Type 1 diabetes patients.

In total, each donor contributed a single heparinised blood draw that averaged around 100 mL. CD45RO/CCR7/CD25/CD127/CD95/CD27 sorting isolated CD4+ naive, central memory, regulatory and stem cell-like memory cells. Reverse transcribing all isolated RNA meant expressed TCRB transcripts were sequenced. Approximately 3.6 million reads per sample were averaged for naive, central memory and regulatory samples. Sequenced by immunoSEQ multiplex PCR; TCRdb stores in-frame clones only, minus some. The sample lists hundreds of thousands of clones, about 14% occurring once. This CDR3 region has 12 residues. The junction had 3 bases not matched to a gene; V was cut back by 7 bases and J by 1 base. Germline V gene data show CDR1 as GTSNPN and CDR2 as SVGIG (reference sequence).

The TCR sequence derives from a man aged 18 to 30 with type 1 diabetes. This chain joins TRBV30 and TRBJ2-7; TRBD1 matches at 8 bases. The sample consisted of naive CD4+ T cells from blood. The CDR3 protein is CAFDRGSYEQYF. The CDR3 DNA reads TGTGCCTTCGACAGGGGTTCCTACGAGCAGTACTTC. Full variable domain (missing parts from reference TRBV30 and TRBJ2-7): SQTIHQWPATLVQPVGSPLSLECTVEGTSNPNLYWYRQAAGRGLQLLFYSVGIGQISSEVPQNLSASRPQDRQFILSSKKLLLSDSGFYLCAFDRGSYEQYFGPGTRLTVT.